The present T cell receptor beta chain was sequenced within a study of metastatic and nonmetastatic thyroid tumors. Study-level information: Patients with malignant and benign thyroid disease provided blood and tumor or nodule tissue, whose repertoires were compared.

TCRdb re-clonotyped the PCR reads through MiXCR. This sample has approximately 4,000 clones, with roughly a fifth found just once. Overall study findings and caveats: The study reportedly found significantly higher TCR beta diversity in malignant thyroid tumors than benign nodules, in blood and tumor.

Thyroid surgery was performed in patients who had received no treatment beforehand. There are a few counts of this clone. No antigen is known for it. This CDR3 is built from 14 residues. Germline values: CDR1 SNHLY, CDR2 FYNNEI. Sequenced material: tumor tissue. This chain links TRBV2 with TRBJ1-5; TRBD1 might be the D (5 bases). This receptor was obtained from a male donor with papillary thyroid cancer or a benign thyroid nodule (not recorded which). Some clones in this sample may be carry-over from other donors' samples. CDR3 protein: CWASSGTVNQPQHF. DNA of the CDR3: TGTTGGGCCAGCAGTGGGACGGTAAATCAGCCCCAGCATTTT.